This T cell receptor (beta chain) was sequenced in a study of identical twins. Study-level results: A partial confounding effect on zero-insertion analyses could come from invariant MAIT and iNKT cells. The analysis was cross-sectional rather than longitudinal within donors.

This clonotype was seen repeatedly, ten times or more. The antigen is unknown. A junction boundary mismatches the germline segment, possibly from a read error. cDNA molecules carried unique molecular identifiers, and template switching added a universal primer site. TCRdb reprocessed the 5' RACE reads via MiXCR and lists one record per CDR3 protein. Here the sample spans hundreds of thousands of distinct CDR3 sequences, over 5% being singletons. The CDR3 sequence is 14 residues long. CDR1 is SGHRS, CDR2 YFSETQ, per germline. The donor group consisted entirely of healthy Caucasians. This receptor was taken from a man younger than 35 in good health. Sequenced input: naive T cells sorted from blood. The V call is TRBV5-1, the J call TRBJ2-1; the match to TRBD2 covers 8 bases. In nucleotides, the CDR3 is TGTGCCAGCAGTGGAGCGGGAGCCTACAATGAGCAGTTCTTC. Its protein product is CASSGAGAYNEQFF.